Given below is one T cell receptor (beta chain) in context. Its cognate antigen is unknown. Germline CDR1 and CDR2: SGHVS and FNYEAQ. The CDR3 is 15 residues long. With 1 base removed from V and 4 bases from J, the gap between germline ends came to 13 bases. These data originate in a study of lymphopenia after photon versus proton radiotherapy. Study-level points and caveats: Proton therapy kept repertoires fairly stable, unlike photons, which gained effector/memory cells. Better survival with proton therapy was suggested as possible, not demonstrated. In patients who died, overall survival fell as post-nadir TCR diversity dropped more. After lymphocyte nadir, photon-treated repertoires showed oligoclonal expansion, especially CD8+ Temra.

Produced via immunoSEQ multiplex PCR; TCRdb's table is partial and in-frame only. Of 60,000 or so clones listed, roughly 86% are singletons. The chain combines TRBV7-6 with TRBJ1-2; D might be TRBD1 (6 bases). The input for sequencing was peripheral blood, taken from a patient treated with photon-based radiotherapy. This TCR derives from a middle-aged man with gastric cancer. The CDR3 bases are TGTGCCAGCAGCTTAGGCAACAGGGTGGGCTATGGCTACACCTTC. It yields the protein CASSLGNRVGYGYTF.